The 22 T cell receptor beta chains presented below share a single source sample, sequenced in a study of T cell repertoires in aging, cancer and after chemotherapy. Multiplex touch-down PCR with TRB-A/B primers amplified rearranged V-D-J TRB sequences. TCRdb re-called the multiplex PCR reads through MiXCR, storing one row per CDR3 protein. Here the sample spans under 12,000 distinct CDR3 sequences, about 42% being singletons. Peripheral blood genomic DNA, not sorted cells or RNA, was the template. The sample comprised blood. The receptor source for this set is a human donor in good health.

The count of this clonotype is one. This rearrangement joins TRBV7-2 to TRBJ2-2; tentative D call: TRBD2 (6 bases). CDR1 and CDR2 from the germline V gene are SGHTA and FQGNSA. The CDR3 sequence is 16 residues long. V was clipped by 5 bases and J by 1 base, with 14 bases between them. CDR3: CASSPRGLQNTGELFF. CDR3 coding DNA: TGTGCCAGCAGCCCCCGGGGACTCCAGAACACCGGGGAGCTGTTTTTT.

In its sample, this clonotype was seen a few times. This rearrangement joins TRBV19 to TRBJ2-1; 9 nucleotides line up with TRBD2. The junction had 0 bases not matched to a gene; V was cut back by 3 bases and J by 0 bases. The CDR3 contains 15 residues. Germline V lookup: CDR1 LNHDA, CDR2 SQIVND (reference sequence). In DNA, the CDR3 is TGTGCCAGTAGTATGACTAGCGGCTCCTACAATGAGCAGTTCTTC. Translated, it gives CASSMTSGSYNEQFF.

The chain combines TRBV20-1 with TRBJ2-5, with D perhaps TRBD1 (5 bases). The end of the DNA fits TRBJ2-7 better, so the J call may be wrong. Germline lookup yields CDR1 DFQATT and CDR2 SNEGSKA (reference sequence). The CDR3 loop spans 16 amino acids. CDR3 coding DNA: TGCAGTGCTAGAGATCGGCGACAGTCGTCAACCTACGAGCAGTACTTC. It is translated as CSARDRRQSSTYEQYF.

The chain employs TRBV13 and TRBJ2-7, with D possibly TRBD2 on 6 matching bases. Per the germline V gene, CDR1 is PRHDT and CDR2 is FYEKMQ (reference sequence). This CDR3 contains 14 residues. Trimming pared 6 bases from V and 7 bases from J, leaving 19 bases between. In DNA form, the CDR3 reads TGTGCCAGCAGTGGTTCTGGGACTGACGGAGAGCAGTACTTC. Translated, it gives CASSGSGTDGEQYF.

This clonotype was counted a few times. The chain employs TRBV19 and TRBJ1-6; tentatively, D is TRBD1 (6 bases). Germline CDR1 reads LNHDA; CDR2 reads SQIVND (reference sequence). V lost 4 bases and J 11 bases, leaving 15 bases between the germline ends. The CDR3 length is 14 residues. CDR3 coding DNA: TGTGCCAGTAGTAGCGGGGGCCGTGATACACCCCTCCACTTT. Protein product: CASSSGGRDTPLHF. Full variable domain (missing parts from reference TRBV19 and TRBJ1-6): DGGITQSPKYLFRKEGQNVTLSCEQNLNHDAMYWYRQDPGQGLRLIYYSQIVNDFQKGDIAEGYSVSREKKESFPLTVTSAQKNPTAFYLCASSSGGRDTPLHFGNGTRLTVT.

The genes are TRBV10-3 and TRBJ2-5; 8 nucleotides align to TRBD1. There are 17 residues in the CDR3. CDR1 ENHRY and CDR2 SYGVKD come from the germline V gene. V trimming: 2 bases; J trimming: 4 bases; junction bases outside the gene matches: 12. CDR3 protein: CAISEGPGQGSVETQYF. The CDR3, as DNA: TGTGCCATCAGTGAGGGGCCAGGACAGGGTTCGGTAGAGACCCAGTACTTC.

The V call is TRBV20-1, the J call TRBJ2-3; D gene unclear. This CDR3 spans 12 amino acids. Germline CDR1 is DFQATT and CDR2 is SNEGSKA (reference sequence). Trimming removed 3 bases from V and 5 bases from J, with 9 bases in between. CDR3 region: CSASDSEDTQYF. In DNA, the CDR3 is TGCAGTGCTAGTGACTCCGAAGATACGCAGTATTTT.

This chain joins TRBV12-3 or TRBV12-4 and TRBJ1-2; the D gene is possibly TRBD1 (6 bases). The length of the CDR3 is 15 residues. Trimming took off 5 bases at V and 8 bases at J, with 21 bases between the two ends. CDR3 in DNA: TGTGCCAGCAGTCTCGGTGGGACGGGACACACGGGCTACACCTTC. Translated: CASSLGGTGHTGYTF.

V is TRBV12-3 or TRBV12-4 and J is TRBJ1-1, with D possibly TRBD1 on 5 matching bases. The length of the CDR3 is 14 residues. The germline V and J ends were trimmed by 4 bases and 3 bases, with 12 bases remaining between them. The DNA for the CDR3 is TGTGCCAGCAGTTCCTCAGGGTGGGACACTGAAGCTTTCTTT. This sequence encodes CASSSSGWDTEAFF.

In this sample, this clonotype turned up a few times. J is TRBJ1-1 and V is TRBV6-1, with 7 bases aligning to TRBD1. The J segment lost 7 bases and the V segment lost 4 bases, leaving 9 bases of the junction unmatched. Germline CDR1 reads MNHNS; CDR2 reads SASEGT. The CDR3 extends over 14 amino acids. This chain's CDR3 is CASSAGTVRIEAFF. The DNA for the CDR3 is TGTGCCAGCAGTGCCGGGACAGTACGAATTGAAGCTTTCTTT.

The table lists this clonotype with a few counts. The V gene is TRBV12-3 or TRBV12-4, the J gene TRBJ1-5, with a possible D match to TRBD1 (6 bases). V lost 6 bases, J lost 8 bases, and 14 bases lay in between. The CDR3 covers 13 residues. Written as DNA, the CDR3 is TGTGCCAGCAGCCCGTCAGGGGAGGAGCCCCAGCATTTT. Translated: CASSPSGEEPQHF.

This clonotype turned up a few times. The genes are TRBV12-3 or TRBV12-4 and TRBJ1-3, with D hard to call. The CDR3 is 15 amino acids. Trimming shortened V by 7 bases and J by 0 bases, and 13 bases separated the two germline ends. The CDR3 spells CASTATPPSGNTIYF. In DNA, the CDR3 is TGTGCCAGCACAGCTACCCCCCCCTCTGGAAACACCATATATTTT.

The table lists this clonotype with a few counts. The chain recombines TRBV7-2 with TRBJ2-7; D remains unclear. In germline, CDR1 is SGHTA, CDR2 FQGNSA. This CDR3 contains 15 residues. V lost 2 bases, J lost 6 bases, and 17 bases lay in between. CDR3 bases: TGTGCCAGCAGCTTAAAAACGCCTATCACGGGCGAGCAGTACTTC. It translates to CASSLKTPITGEQYF.

About this clonotype itself: A much larger clone sits a single nucleotide away, making a read error possible. The chain uses TRBV29-1 and TRBJ1-2; possible D gene TRBD1, 5 bases. Trimming cost V 6 bases and J 9 bases, with 11 bases left between them. There are 10 residues in the CDR3. Germline V lookup: CDR1 SQVTM, CDR2 ANQGSEA. CDR3 sequence reads: CSVIAGRYTF. CDR3 bases: TGCAGCGTGATTGCGGGGCGCTACACCTTC.

In this sample, this clonotype turned up a few times. The gene calls are TRBV6-5 and TRBJ2-7; D not certain. The germline V and J ends were trimmed by 5 bases and 2 bases, with 10 bases remaining between them. The germline V gene encodes CDR1 MNHEY and CDR2 SVGAGI. There are 13 residues in the CDR3. CDR3 nucleotides: TGTGCCAGCAGTGACCCTAACCCCTACGAGCAGTACTTC. Its protein product is CASSDPNPYEQYF.

This sequence joins TRBV14 and TRBJ1-2, with 12 bases that match TRBD1. The CDR3 extends over 17 amino acids. The germline V gene has CDR1 SGHDN and CDR2 FVKESK. V gave up 4 bases and J gave up 1 base; unmatched junction bases: 7. CDR3 sequence reads: CASSRQGQGAFNYGYTF. In nucleotides, the CDR3 is TGTGCCAGCAGCCGTCAGGGACAGGGGGCTTTTAACTATGGCTACACCTTC.

The chain combines TRBV19 with TRBJ2-2; TRBD1 agrees at 7 bases. The germline V gene has CDR1 LNHDA and CDR2 SQIVND (reference sequence). V shed 6 bases and J 3 bases; nucleotides not matched to a gene: 4. This CDR3 comprises 14 residues. This chain's CDR3 is CASSQQGHTGELFF. CDR3 DNA sequence: TGTGCCAGTAGCCAACAGGGGCACACCGGGGAGCTGTTTTTT.

This chain links TRBV4-2 with TRBJ1-5, with D uncertain. The germline gives CDR1 LGHNA, CDR2 YNFKEQ. The germline V and J ends were trimmed by 1 base and 7 bases, with 11 bases remaining between them. The CDR3 totals 14 residues. The CDR3 loop reads CASSQVTGGQPQHF. In nucleotides, the CDR3 is TGTGCCAGCAGCCAAGTTACGGGAGGACAGCCCCAGCATTTT.

This chain uses TRBV20-1 with TRBJ2-1, with 7 bases that match TRBD2. V lost 1 base, J lost 5 bases, and 8 bases stayed unmatched. The CDR3 is 15 residues long. Germline CDR1 reads DFQATT; CDR2 reads SNEGSKA (reference sequence). CDR3 sequence (DNA): TGCAGTGCTAGAGGCGGCGGGAGACCCAACAATGAGCAGTTCTTC. Protein sequence: CSARGGGRPNNEQFF.

This chain joins TRBV5-1 and TRBJ2-6, with 7 bases that match TRBD2. The germline gives CDR1 SGHRS, CDR2 YFSETQ. This CDR3 contains 16 residues. The V segment lost 5 bases and the J segment 2 bases; nucleotides outside the gene matches: 7. The CDR3: CASSGGGTPGANVLTF. CDR3 nucleotide sequence: TGCGCCAGCAGTGGGGGGGGGACCCCTGGGGCCAACGTCCTGACTTTC. The full variable domain, completed using reference TRBV5-1 and TRBJ2-6, is KAGVTQTPRYLIKTRGQQVTLSCSPISGHRSVSWYQQTPGQGLQFLFEYFSETQRNKGNFPGRFSGRQFSNSRSEMNVSTLELGDSALYLCASSGGGTPGANVLTFGAGSRLTVL.

The chain has TRBV19 and TRBJ1-2; D not certain. Germline CDR1 is LNHDA and CDR2 is SQIVND (reference sequence). CDR3 length: 13 residues. The V end was cut by 7 bases, the J end by 2 bases, with 11 bases between. The CDR3 sequence: CASNSGRNYGYTF. In nucleotides, the CDR3 is TGTGCCAGTAACTCGGGTAGAAACTATGGCTACACCTTC. The entire variable domain, with the rest obtained from reference TRBV19 and TRBJ1-2, is as follows: DGGITQSPKYLFRKEGQNVTLSCEQNLNHDAMYWYRQDPGQGLRLIYYSQIVNDFQKGDIAEGYSVSREKKESFPLTVTSAQKNPTAFYLCASNSGRNYGYTFGSGTRLTVV.

The CDR3 here is CSARALGQTLREQYF. CDR3 DNA sequence: TGCAGTGCTAGGGCCCTGGGGCAGACTTTACGGGAGCAGTACTTC. V usage is TRBV20-1 and J usage is TRBJ2-7, with TRBD1 as a possible D gene (5 bases). The CDR3 contains 15 residues. V lost 3 bases and J lost 7, with 22 bases in between. Germline V CDR1 and CDR2: DFQATT, SNEGSKA (reference sequence).